This TCR beta chain originates from a study of blood T cells in healthy people across ages. General observations from the study: Roughly linear age-related decline in beta diversity appeared, significant by age roughly 40. There was no known CMV status for donors, so expanded clonotype changes were possibly confounded.

Whenever a sample was processed, at least 6 million PBMCs were isolated. Primers used in a second PCR of about 6 to 11 cycles were a sample-barcoded 5' primer and a J-beta primer mix. Template switching added a 12-random-nucleotide identifier to every cDNA molecule. TCRdb used MiXCR to reprocess the 5' RACE reads, holding one entry per CDR3 protein. The sample comprises about 1.7 million distinct CDR3 sequences, under 30% of which are singletons, and 7.7% rests with the top ten. Germline V lookup: CDR1 GTSNPN, CDR2 SVGIG (reference sequence). The V and J ends lost 2 bases and 9 bases, in that order; junction bases with no gene match: 9. There are 15 residues in the CDR3. With regard to this clonotype: Its antigen is currently unknown.

This TCR came from a woman aged 25 to 39 in good health. This chain links TRBV30 with TRBJ2-4; 11 bases agree with TRBD1. The specimen sequenced was blood. CDR3 DNA sequence: TGTGCCTGGAGTCCAACGGGACAGGGGGGGAGCATTCAGTACTTC. Translation: CAWSPTGQGGSIQYF.